A selection of T cell receptor beta chains follows, all from one sample in a study of T cell responses to AZD1222 COVID-19 vaccine. Clones were sequenced by immunoSEQ multiplex PCR, and TCRdb holds only the in-frame ones, with some missing. The data contain roughly 160,000 clones, about 91% of them seen just once; the ten biggest clones take up approximately 1.2%. This specimen was peripheral blood, taken 28 days after the second AZD1222 dose. The receptor source for this set is an adult who received the AZD1222 COVID-19 vaccine. The CDR3 runs from the conserved cysteine through the conserved F or W. The order of the fields is J gene, clone size, V gene, CDR3 protein. Not all rows give a size; the values are once, few, many and, for expanded clones, a class.

j_call: TRBJ1-1
clone_size: -
v_call: TRBV10-3
cdr3_aa: CALQSGRDTEAFF

j_call: TRBJ2-3
clone_size: -
v_call: TRBV28
cdr3_aa: CAIAAGGFMDTQYF

j_call: TRBJ1-6
clone_size: -
v_call: TRBV19
cdr3_aa: CASSTTGCCNSPLHF

j_call: TRBJ2-3
clone_size: -
v_call: TRBV5-6
cdr3_aa: CASSLGQLRTDTQYF

j_call: TRBJ2-3
clone_size: few
v_call: TRBV29-1
cdr3_aa: CSVESPAGPSTDTQYF

j_call: TRBJ1-2
clone_size: -
v_call: TRBV27
cdr3_aa: CASSLYPRKAGGHGYTF

j_call: TRBJ1-2
clone_size: -
v_call: TRBV19
cdr3_aa: CASSPNRGGIDGYTF

j_call: TRBJ2-3
clone_size: -
v_call: TRBV4-3
cdr3_aa: CASSPRQRILSTDTQYF

j_call: TRBJ1-6
clone_size: -
v_call: TRBV3-1/TRBV3-2
cdr3_aa: CASSRSGRPSSYNSPLHF

j_call: TRBJ2-3
clone_size: -
v_call: TRBV7-9
cdr3_aa: CASSLIADTQYF

j_call: TRBJ1-4
clone_size: -
v_call: TRBV20-1
cdr3_aa: CSASPQSNEKLFF

j_call: TRBJ1-2
clone_size: few
v_call: TRBV12-3/TRBV12-4
cdr3_aa: CASSPTGDYGYTF

j_call: TRBJ1-5
clone_size: -
v_call: TRBV4-1
cdr3_aa: CASSPDAVDSNQPQHF

j_call: TRBJ1-1
clone_size: -
v_call: TRBV15
cdr3_aa: CATSGRTGSNTEAFF

j_call: TRBJ1-5
clone_size: -
v_call: TRBV29-1
cdr3_aa: CSVAESSSNQPQHF

j_call: TRBJ1-2
clone_size: -
v_call: TRBV6-1
cdr3_aa: CASSEEGRPFYGYTF

j_call: TRBJ2-7
clone_size: -
v_call: TRBV27
cdr3_aa: CASSLGYEQYF

j_call: TRBJ2-5
clone_size: -
v_call: TRBV5-1
cdr3_aa: CASSLGPDRDPRETQYF

j_call: TRBJ2-1
clone_size: -
v_call: TRBV28
cdr3_aa: CASTKSGRANNEQFF

j_call: TRBJ1-3
clone_size: -
v_call: TRBV5-1
cdr3_aa: CASSNGQGHSGNTIYF

j_call: TRBJ1-3
clone_size: once
v_call: TRBV7-9
cdr3_aa: CASSLGAGDPGNTIYF

j_call: TRBJ1-4
clone_size: -
v_call: TRBV19
cdr3_aa: CASNPQGASEKLFF

j_call: TRBJ1-1
clone_size: -
v_call: TRBV19
cdr3_aa: CASSIARGWATEAFF

j_call: TRBJ1-5
clone_size: -
v_call: TRBV7-3
cdr3_aa: CASSLSGADQPQHF

j_call: TRBJ2-1
clone_size: -
v_call: TRBV7-2
cdr3_aa: CASSLATSGRRSNEQFF

j_call: TRBJ1-6
clone_size: -
v_call: TRBV19
cdr3_aa: CASRRQIDYNSPLHF

j_call: TRBJ2-3
clone_size: -
v_call: TRBV5-4
cdr3_aa: CASSLSQLSTDTQYF

j_call: TRBJ2-7
clone_size: -
v_call: TRBV9
cdr3_aa: CASSPGASGSSEQYF

j_call: TRBJ1-5
clone_size: -
v_call: TRBV7-2
cdr3_aa: CASSPRTGWEPQHF